This T cell receptor beta chain was retrieved from a study of shared clonotypes between healthy human individuals. General study results and limits: Read depth was anticipated to influence clonotype sharing among donors. The study's rarefaction showed incomplete sorted-subset sequencing despite large depth. Non-shared clonotypes displayed generation probabilities falling below those of clonotypes present in all four donors.

Profiling relied on immunoSEQ multiplex PCR, and the TCRdb table lists in-frame clones only, not all of them. The data contain under 1 million clones, 80% to 95% of them singletons. Germline loops: CDR1 SEHNR, CDR2 FQNEAQ (reference sequence). With V trimmed by 2 bases and J by 5 bases, 16 bases remained unmatched. This CDR3 spans 18 amino acids. Terminally differentiated effector memory CD45RA+ cells were excluded by CCR7 positive selection of CD45RO-negative cells. As for this clone: Its target is not known.

The sequence was obtained from a man between 25 and 39 years old in good health. The material sequenced was naive CD8+ T cells sorted from blood. The rearrangement links TRBV7-9 to TRBJ2-7; 9 bases align to TRBD2. The chain's CDR3 is CASSLPSGSGSSLNEQYF. The CDR3 nucleotides read TGTGCCAGCAGCTTACCTTCGGGTAGCGGGAGTTCATTGAACGAGCAGTACTTC.